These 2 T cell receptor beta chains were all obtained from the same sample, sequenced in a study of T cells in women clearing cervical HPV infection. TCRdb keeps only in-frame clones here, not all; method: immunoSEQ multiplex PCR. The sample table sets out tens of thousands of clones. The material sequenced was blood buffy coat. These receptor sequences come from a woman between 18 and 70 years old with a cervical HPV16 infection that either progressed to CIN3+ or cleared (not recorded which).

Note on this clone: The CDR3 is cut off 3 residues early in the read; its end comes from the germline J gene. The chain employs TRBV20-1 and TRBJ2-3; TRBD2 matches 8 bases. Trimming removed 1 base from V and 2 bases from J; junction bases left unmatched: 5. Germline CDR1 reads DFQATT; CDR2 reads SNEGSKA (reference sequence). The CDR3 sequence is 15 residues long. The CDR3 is CSARVVAGLTDTQYF. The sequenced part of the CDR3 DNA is TGCAGTGCTAGAGTTGTAGCGGGGCTCACAGATACG.

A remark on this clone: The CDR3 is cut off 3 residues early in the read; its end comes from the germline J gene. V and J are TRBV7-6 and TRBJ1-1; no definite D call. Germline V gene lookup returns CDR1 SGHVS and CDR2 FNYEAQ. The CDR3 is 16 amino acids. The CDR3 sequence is CASSLGAIRGRYEAFF. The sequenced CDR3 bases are TGTGCCAGCAGCTTAGGAGCGATACGGGGTCGGTACGAG.